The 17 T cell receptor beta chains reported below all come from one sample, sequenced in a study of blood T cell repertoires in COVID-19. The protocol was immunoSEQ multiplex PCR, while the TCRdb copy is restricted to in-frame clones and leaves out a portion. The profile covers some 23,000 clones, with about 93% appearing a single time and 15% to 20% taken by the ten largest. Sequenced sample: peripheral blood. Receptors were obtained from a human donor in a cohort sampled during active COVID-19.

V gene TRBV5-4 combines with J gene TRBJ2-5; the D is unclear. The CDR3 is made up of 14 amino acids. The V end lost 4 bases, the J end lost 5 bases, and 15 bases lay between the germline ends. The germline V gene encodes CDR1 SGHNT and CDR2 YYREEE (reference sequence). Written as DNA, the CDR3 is TGTGCCAGCAGCCCTTTTACTACCCTCGAGACCCAGTACTTC. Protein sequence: CASSPFTTLETQYF.

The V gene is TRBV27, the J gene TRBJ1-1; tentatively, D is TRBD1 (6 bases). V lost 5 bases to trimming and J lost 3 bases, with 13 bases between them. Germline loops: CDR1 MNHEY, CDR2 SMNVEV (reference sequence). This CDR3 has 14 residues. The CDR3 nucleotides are TGTGCCAGCAGTAAGGGACACACTTACACTGAAGCTTTCTTT. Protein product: CASSKGHTYTEAFF.

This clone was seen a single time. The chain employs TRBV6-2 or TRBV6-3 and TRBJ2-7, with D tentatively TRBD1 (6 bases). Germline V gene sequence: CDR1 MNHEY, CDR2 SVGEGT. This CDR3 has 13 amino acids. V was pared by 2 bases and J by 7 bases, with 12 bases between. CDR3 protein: CASSYSRGLEQYF. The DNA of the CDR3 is TGTGCCAGCAGTTACAGCAGGGGCTTGGAGCAGTACTTC.

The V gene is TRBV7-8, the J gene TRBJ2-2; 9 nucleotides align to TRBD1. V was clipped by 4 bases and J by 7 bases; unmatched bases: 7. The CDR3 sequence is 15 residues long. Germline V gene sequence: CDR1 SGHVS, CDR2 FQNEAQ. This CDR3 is CASSSTGGMVGELFF. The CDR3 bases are TGTGCCAGCAGCTCAACAGGGGGCATGGTCGGGGAGCTGTTTTTT.

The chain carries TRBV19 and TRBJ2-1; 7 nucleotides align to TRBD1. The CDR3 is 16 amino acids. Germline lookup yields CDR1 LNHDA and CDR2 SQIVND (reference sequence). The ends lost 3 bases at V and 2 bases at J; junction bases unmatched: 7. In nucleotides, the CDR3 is TGTGCCAGTAGTATCTCCGGGACAGTTCCCTACAATGAGCAGTTCTTC. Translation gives CASSISGTVPYNEQFF. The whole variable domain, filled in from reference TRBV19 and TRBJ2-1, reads DGGITQSPKYLFRKEGQNVTLSCEQNLNHDAMYWYRQDPGQGLRLIYYSQIVNDFQKGDIAEGYSVSREKKESFPLTVTSAQKNPTAFYLCASSISGTVPYNEQFFGPGTRLTVL.

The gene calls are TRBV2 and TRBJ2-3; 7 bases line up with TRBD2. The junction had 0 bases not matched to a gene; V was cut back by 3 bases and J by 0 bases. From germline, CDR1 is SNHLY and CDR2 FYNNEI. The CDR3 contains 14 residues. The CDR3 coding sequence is TGTGCCAGCAGTGAGCGGGGGAGCACAGATACGCAGTATTTT. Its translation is CASSERGSTDTQYF. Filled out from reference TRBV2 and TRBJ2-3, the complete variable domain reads EPEVTQTPSHQVTQMGQEVILRCVPISNHLYFYWYRQILGQKVEFLVSFYNNEISEKSEIFDDQFSVERPDGSNFTLKIRSTKLEDSAMYFCASSERGSTDTQYFGPGTRLTVL.

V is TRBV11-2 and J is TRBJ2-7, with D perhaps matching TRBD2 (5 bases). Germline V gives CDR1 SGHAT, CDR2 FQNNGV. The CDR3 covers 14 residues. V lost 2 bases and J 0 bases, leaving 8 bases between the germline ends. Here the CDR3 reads CASSLFRGSYEQYF. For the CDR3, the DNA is TGTGCCAGCAGCTTATTTCGGGGCTCCTACGAGCAGTACTTC.

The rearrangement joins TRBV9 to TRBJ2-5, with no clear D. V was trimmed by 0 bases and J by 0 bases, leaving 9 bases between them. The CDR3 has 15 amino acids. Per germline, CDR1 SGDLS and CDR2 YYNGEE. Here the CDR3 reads CASSVGAGYQETQYF. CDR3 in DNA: TGTGCCAGCAGCGTAGGGGCAGGCTACCAAGAGACCCAGTACTTC. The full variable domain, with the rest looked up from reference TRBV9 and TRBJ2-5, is DSGVTQTPKHLITATGQRVTLRCSPRSGDLSVYWYQQSLDQGLQFLIQYYNGEERAKGNILERFSAQQFPDLHSELNLSSLELGDSALYFCASSVGAGYQETQYFGPGTRLLVL.

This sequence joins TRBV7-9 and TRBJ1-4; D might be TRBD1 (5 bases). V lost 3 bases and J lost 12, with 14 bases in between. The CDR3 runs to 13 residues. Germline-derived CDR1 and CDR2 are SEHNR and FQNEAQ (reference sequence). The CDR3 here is CASSLGGASELFF. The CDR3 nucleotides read TGTGCCAGCAGCTTGGGAGGGGCTTCGGAACTGTTTTTT.

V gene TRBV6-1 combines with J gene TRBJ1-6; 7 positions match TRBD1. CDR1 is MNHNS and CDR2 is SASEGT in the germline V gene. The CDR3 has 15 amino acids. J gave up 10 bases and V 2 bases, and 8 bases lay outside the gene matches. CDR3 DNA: TGTGCCAGCAGTGAAACCGGGACAGTCCGGTCACCCCTCCACTTT. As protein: CASSETGTVRSPLHF.

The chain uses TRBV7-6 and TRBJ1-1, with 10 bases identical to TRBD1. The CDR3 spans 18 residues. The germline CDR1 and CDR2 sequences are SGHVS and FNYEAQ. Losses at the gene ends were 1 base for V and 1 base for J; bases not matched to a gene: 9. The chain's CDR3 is CASSLETGGAWRNTEAFF. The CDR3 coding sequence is TGTGCCAGCAGCTTAGAGACAGGGGGCGCTTGGCGGAACACTGAAGCTTTCTTT.

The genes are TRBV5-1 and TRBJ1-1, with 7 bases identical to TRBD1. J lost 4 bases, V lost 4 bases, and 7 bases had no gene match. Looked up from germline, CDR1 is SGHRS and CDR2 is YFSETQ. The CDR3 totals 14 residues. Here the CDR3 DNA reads TGCGCCAGCAGCAAAGGGGGCCTGGGCACTGAAGCTTTCTTT. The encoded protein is CASSKGGLGTEAFF.

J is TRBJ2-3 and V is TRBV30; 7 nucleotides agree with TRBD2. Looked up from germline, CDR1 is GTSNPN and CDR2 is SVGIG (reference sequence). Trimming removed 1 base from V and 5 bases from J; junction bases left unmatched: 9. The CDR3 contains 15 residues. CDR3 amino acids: CAWSGGGGGQDTQYF. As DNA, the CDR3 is TGTGCCTGGAGTGGAGGCGGGGGAGGTCAAGATACGCAGTATTTT. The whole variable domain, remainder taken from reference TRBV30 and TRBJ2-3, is SQTIHQWPATLVQPVGSPLSLECTVEGTSNPNLYWYRQAAGRGLQLLFYSVGIGQISSEVPQNLSASRPQDRQFILSSKKLLLSDSGFYLCAWSGGGGGQDTQYFGPGTRLTVL.

CDR3 region: CATSDGGTGVGYTF. In DNA form, the CDR3 reads TGTGCCACCAGTGATGGTGGAACCGGGGTTGGCTACACCTTC. The chain combines TRBV24-1 with TRBJ1-2; D is unclear. Trimming cost V 3 bases and J 7 bases, with 14 bases left between them. The CDR3 contains 14 residues. The germline V gene has CDR1 KGHDR and CDR2 SFDVKD.

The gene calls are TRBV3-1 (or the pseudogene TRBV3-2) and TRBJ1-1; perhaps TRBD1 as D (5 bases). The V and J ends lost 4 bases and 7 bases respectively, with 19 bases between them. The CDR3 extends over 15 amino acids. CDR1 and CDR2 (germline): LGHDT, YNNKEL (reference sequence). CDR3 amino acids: CASSPSLRLTVEAFF. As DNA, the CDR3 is TGTGCCAGCAGCCCATCGTTGAGATTGACAGTTGAAGCTTTCTTT.

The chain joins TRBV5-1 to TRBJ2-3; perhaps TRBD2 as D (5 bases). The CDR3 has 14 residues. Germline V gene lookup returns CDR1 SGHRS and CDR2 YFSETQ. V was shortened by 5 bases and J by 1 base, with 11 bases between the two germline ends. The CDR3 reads CASRGLSGTDTQYF. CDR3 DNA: TGCGCCAGCAGAGGACTGAGTGGCACAGATACGCAGTATTTT.

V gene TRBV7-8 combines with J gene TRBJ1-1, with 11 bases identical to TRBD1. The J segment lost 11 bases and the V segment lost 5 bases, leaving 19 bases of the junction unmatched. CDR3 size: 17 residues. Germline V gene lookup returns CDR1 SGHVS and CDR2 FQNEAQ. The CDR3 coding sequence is TGTGCCAGCAGCCCGATAGGGGGGACAGGGGGATATCCCGGTGCTTTCTTT. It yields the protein CASSPIGGTGGYPGAFF.